Below, 8 T cell receptor beta chains from the same sample are listed, as sequenced in a study of blood T cell repertoires in COVID-19. Generated by immunoSEQ multiplex PCR, the TCRdb table keeps only in-frame clones and is missing some. The data show more than 150,000 clones, approximately 91% seen once. The sequenced sample consisted of peripheral blood. The receptors derive from a man between 65 and 85 years old with active or convalescent COVID-19.

The V call is TRBV27, the J call TRBJ2-3; D perhaps matches TRBD1 (5 bases). Deletions cut 2 bases from V and 4 bases from J, with 10 bases between. The CDR3 has 14 amino acids. In germline, CDR1 is MNHEY, CDR2 SMNVEV (reference sequence). The CDR3 is CASSLIGVADTQYF. CDR3 in DNA: TGTGCCAGCAGTTTAATAGGGGTGGCAGATACGCAGTATTTT.

The V and J genes are TRBV7-9 and TRBJ2-3; the D gene is possibly TRBD1 (6 bases). Germline-derived CDR1 and CDR2 are SEHNR and FQNEAQ (reference sequence). The CDR3 runs 13 residues. Trimming left V 5 bases short and J 3 bases short, with 9 bases between. The CDR3 DNA is TGTGCCAGCAGCCCAACAGGGACAGATACGCAGTATTTT. This translates into CASSPTGTDTQYF.

This sequence joins TRBV6-6 and TRBJ2-1, with no clear D. The CDR3 spans 17 residues. The germline gives CDR1 MNHNY, CDR2 SVGAGI (reference sequence). Trimming removed 5 bases from V and 3 bases from J, with 20 bases in between. CDR3 coding DNA: TGTGCCAGCAGTCCGAGTCTGGCAGGCGATCACTACAATGAGCAGTTCTTC. Protein sequence: CASSPSLAGDHYNEQFF.

The rearrangement joins TRBV27 to TRBJ1-2; 7 bases are a match to TRBD1. V lost 5 bases, J lost 6 bases, and 9 bases stayed unmatched. CDR3 length: 14 amino acids. Germline loops: CDR1 MNHEY, CDR2 SMNVEV (reference sequence). Here the CDR3 DNA reads TGTGCCAGCAGTCCGACCCTACAGGGGAATGGCTACACCTTC. Translating it yields CASSPTLQGNGYTF.

The chain employs TRBV6-5 and TRBJ2-5; 8 nucleotides agree with TRBD1. CDR3 length: 13 amino acids. V was pared by 7 bases and J by 4 bases, with 5 bases of the junction left unmatched. The germline gives CDR1 MNHEY, CDR2 SVGAGI. CDR3 nucleotide sequence: TGTGCCAGCACTGCAGGGGGCCGAGAGACCCAGTACTTC. Translation gives CASTAGGRETQYF.

The chain is built from TRBV19 and TRBJ1-2; D call uncertain. Trimming cost V 7 bases and J 4 bases, with 16 bases left between them. There are 14 residues in the CDR3. Germline V CDR1 and CDR2: LNHDA, SQIVND (reference sequence). The CDR3 is CASTSGGLPYGYTF. In DNA form, the CDR3 reads TGTGCCAGTACGTCTGGCGGATTACCCTATGGCTACACCTTC.

The chain carries TRBV5-6 and TRBJ2-1, with a tentative D call TRBD1 (6 bases). The CDR3 sequence is 15 residues long. Germline V CDR1 and CDR2: SGHDT, YYEEEE. Trimming took 6 bases from V and 4 from J, leaving 17 bases between them. CDR3 DNA: TGTGCCAGCATGGGCGATGGGGGCGGGTACAATGAGCAGTTCTTC. Its protein is CASMGDGGGYNEQFF.

The chain has TRBV10-2 and TRBJ2-1, with 10 bases aligning to TRBD2. Germline V CDR1 and CDR2: WSHSY, SAAADI. J lost 8 bases, V lost 4 bases, and 8 bases had no gene match. The CDR3 totals 15 residues. CDR3 DNA: TGCGCCAGCAGTGCCACACAACTAGCGGGGTATGAGCAGTTCTTC. It codes for CASSATQLAGYEQFF.